A selection of T cell receptor beta chains follows, all from one sample in a study of blood T cell repertoires in COVID-19. Clones were sequenced by immunoSEQ multiplex PCR, and TCRdb holds only the in-frame ones, with some missing. The sample lists about 75,000 clones; 88% were seen once. The sample consisted of peripheral blood. The origin of the receptors is a human donor in a cohort sampled during active COVID-19. Both conserved end residues are part of each CDR3. Fields, in order: D gene, V gene, J gene, clone size, CDR3 protein, CDR3 DNA. The D gene is left open where the match is weak. Some rows have no size entry. The others give once, few or many, or a class for an expanded clone.

D gene: NA
V gene: TRBV19
J gene: TRBJ1-2
clone size: NA
CDR3 protein: CASSHDSRLGFTF
CDR3 DNA: TGTGCCAGTAGTCATGACAGCCGGTTGGGGTTCACCTTC

D gene: NA
V gene: TRBV3-1/TRBV3-2
J gene: TRBJ2-3
clone size: NA
CDR3 protein: CASSLSQGATDTQYF
CDR3 DNA: TGTGCCAGCAGCCTCTCCCAAGGGGCCACAGATACGCAGTATTTT

D gene: NA
V gene: TRBV18
J gene: TRBJ1-5
clone size: NA
CDR3 protein: CASSPSGGALYSNQPQHF
CDR3 DNA: TGTGCCAGCTCACCGTCTGGGGGGGCCCTTTATAGCAATCAGCCCCAGCATTTT

D gene: TRBD2
V gene: TRBV11-3
J gene: TRBJ2-1
clone size: NA
CDR3 protein: CASSLDSREPYNEQFF
CDR3 DNA: TGTGCCAGCAGCTTAGATTCGCGGGAGCCCTACAATGAGCAGTTCTTC

D gene: TRBD2
V gene: TRBV10-3
J gene: TRBJ2-3
clone size: NA
CDR3 protein: CAISQSTGGTDTQYF
CDR3 DNA: TGTGCCATCAGCCAGTCGACGGGGGGGACAGATACGCAGTATTTT

D gene: NA
V gene: TRBV10-1
J gene: TRBJ1-3
clone size: once
CDR3 protein: CASIITEPWSKNTIYF
CDR3 DNA: TGCGCCAGTATAATAACCGAGCCCTGGAGTAAAAACACCATATATTTT

D gene: NA
V gene: TRBV11-1
J gene: TRBJ1-1
clone size: NA
CDR3 protein: CASSLGATGTGTEAFF
CDR3 DNA: TGTGCCAGCAGCTTAGGGGCGACAGGAACGGGCACTGAAGCTTTCTTT

D gene: TRBD2
V gene: TRBV28
J gene: TRBJ2-2
clone size: NA
CDR3 protein: CASSFSLAGYTGELFF
CDR3 DNA: TGTGCCAGCAGTTTCTCGCTAGCGGGGTACACCGGGGAGCTGTTTTTT

D gene: NA
V gene: TRBV6-5
J gene: TRBJ1-2
clone size: NA
CDR3 protein: CASRDRNYGYTF
CDR3 DNA: TGTGCCAGCAGAGACAGGAACTATGGCTACACCTTC

D gene: TRBD2
V gene: TRBV10-2
J gene: TRBJ2-2
clone size: NA
CDR3 protein: CASRKPSGGGGELFF
CDR3 DNA: TGCGCCAGCAGGAAACCCAGCGGGGGTGGCGGGGAGCTGTTTTTT

D gene: NA
V gene: TRBV30
J gene: TRBJ1-1
clone size: NA
CDR3 protein: CAHGGLNTEAFF
CDR3 DNA: TGTGCTCACGGGGGTTTGAACACTGAAGCTTTCTTT

D gene: NA
V gene: TRBV5-4
J gene: TRBJ2-3
clone size: NA
CDR3 protein: CASTIGGGQSTDTQYF
CDR3 DNA: TGTGCCAGCACCATTGGCGGGGGACAAAGCACAGATACGCAGTATTTT

D gene: TRBD2
V gene: TRBV7-3
J gene: TRBJ2-7
clone size: NA
CDR3 protein: CASSPTSGSSYEQYF
CDR3 DNA: TGTGCCAGCAGCCCGACTAGCGGGAGCTCCTACGAGCAGTACTTC

D gene: NA
V gene: TRBV2
J gene: TRBJ1-2
clone size: NA
CDR3 protein: CASSNFYGYTF
CDR3 DNA: TGTGCCAGCAGCAATTTTTATGGCTACACCTTC

D gene: NA
V gene: TRBV5-6
J gene: TRBJ2-7
clone size: NA
CDR3 protein: CASSSGNYEQYF
CDR3 DNA: TGTGCCAGCAGCTCTGGCAACTACGAGCAGTACTTC

D gene: NA
V gene: TRBV27
J gene: TRBJ1-2
clone size: NA
CDR3 protein: CASSLRAGPSFNYGYTF
CDR3 DNA: TGTGCCAGCAGTTTACGTGCAGGGCCTTCTTTTAACTATGGCTACACCTTC

D gene: TRBD1
V gene: TRBV7-2
J gene: TRBJ1-3
clone size: NA
CDR3 protein: CASSPMGQSGNTIYF
CDR3 DNA: TGTGCCAGCAGCCCGATGGGACAGAGTGGAAACACCATATATTTT

D gene: NA
V gene: TRBV12-5
J gene: TRBJ1-3
clone size: NA
CDR3 protein: CASGLYSGNTIYF
CDR3 DNA: TGTGCTAGTGGTCTCTATTCTGGAAACACCATATATTTT

D gene: NA
V gene: TRBV18
J gene: TRBJ1-1
clone size: NA
CDR3 protein: CASSPAGLDTEAFF
CDR3 DNA: TGTGCCAGCTCACCAGCGGGTTTGGACACTGAAGCTTTCTTT

D gene: NA
V gene: TRBV18
J gene: TRBJ1-2
clone size: once
CDR3 protein: CASSPSRVDNYGYTF
CDR3 DNA: TGTGCCAGCTCACCATCTCGGGTCGACAACTATGGCTACACCTTC

D gene: TRBD1
V gene: TRBV4-3
J gene: TRBJ1-6
clone size: few
CDR3 protein: CASSRDRGPSYNSPLHF
CDR3 DNA: TGCGCCAGCAGCCGGGACAGGGGGCCCTCCTATAATTCACCCCTCCACTTT